This TCR beta chain comes out of a study of regulatory T cells in long-lasting Graves disease. Sequencing libraries for TCR beta were prepared with iRepertoire HTBI primers and Arm-PCR of CDR3 regions. Per the authors' pipeline: Under 75 TRBV and some 14 TRBJ segments were identified across samples. TCRdb re-called the multiplex PCR reads with MiXCR, one entry per CDR3 protein. TCRdb's processing, not the authors' own work, is the source of the V and J calls. Found here are about 210,000 distinct CDR3 sequences, roughly 18% of them singletons; the top ten hold 12%. This clonotype came up many times. Its antigen is unknown. The CDR3 spans 14 residues. Germline V gives CDR1 ENHRY, CDR2 SYGVKD. The V segment lost 6 bases and the J segment 2 bases; nucleotides outside the gene matches: 3. The time point here: newly diagnosed GD, antithyroid drugs for less than 3 months. TCR sequences were obtained from RNA taken from PBMCs.

Study-level points and caveats: Persistent cases of Graves' showed reduced TCR diversity relative to newly diagnosed patients.

These data were also filed under a second study, of T cells in Graves' hyperthyroidism and ophthalmopathy. That investigation notes: In the first-round RT-PCR of the TCR CDR3, the HTBI primer set was used. Blood also carried most thyroid clonotypes expanded above 0.001.

The sequence derives from a woman in her 30s with Graves disease. Sequencing was performed on peripheral blood mononuclear cells (PBMCs), taken at new diagnosis, from a patient treated with antithyroid drugs. V is TRBV10-3 and J is TRBJ1-5; 8 nucleotides align to TRBD1. The CDR3 here is CAISGQGGNQPQHF. CDR3 coding DNA: TGTGCCATCAGCGGACAGGGTGGCAATCAGCCCCAGCATTTT.